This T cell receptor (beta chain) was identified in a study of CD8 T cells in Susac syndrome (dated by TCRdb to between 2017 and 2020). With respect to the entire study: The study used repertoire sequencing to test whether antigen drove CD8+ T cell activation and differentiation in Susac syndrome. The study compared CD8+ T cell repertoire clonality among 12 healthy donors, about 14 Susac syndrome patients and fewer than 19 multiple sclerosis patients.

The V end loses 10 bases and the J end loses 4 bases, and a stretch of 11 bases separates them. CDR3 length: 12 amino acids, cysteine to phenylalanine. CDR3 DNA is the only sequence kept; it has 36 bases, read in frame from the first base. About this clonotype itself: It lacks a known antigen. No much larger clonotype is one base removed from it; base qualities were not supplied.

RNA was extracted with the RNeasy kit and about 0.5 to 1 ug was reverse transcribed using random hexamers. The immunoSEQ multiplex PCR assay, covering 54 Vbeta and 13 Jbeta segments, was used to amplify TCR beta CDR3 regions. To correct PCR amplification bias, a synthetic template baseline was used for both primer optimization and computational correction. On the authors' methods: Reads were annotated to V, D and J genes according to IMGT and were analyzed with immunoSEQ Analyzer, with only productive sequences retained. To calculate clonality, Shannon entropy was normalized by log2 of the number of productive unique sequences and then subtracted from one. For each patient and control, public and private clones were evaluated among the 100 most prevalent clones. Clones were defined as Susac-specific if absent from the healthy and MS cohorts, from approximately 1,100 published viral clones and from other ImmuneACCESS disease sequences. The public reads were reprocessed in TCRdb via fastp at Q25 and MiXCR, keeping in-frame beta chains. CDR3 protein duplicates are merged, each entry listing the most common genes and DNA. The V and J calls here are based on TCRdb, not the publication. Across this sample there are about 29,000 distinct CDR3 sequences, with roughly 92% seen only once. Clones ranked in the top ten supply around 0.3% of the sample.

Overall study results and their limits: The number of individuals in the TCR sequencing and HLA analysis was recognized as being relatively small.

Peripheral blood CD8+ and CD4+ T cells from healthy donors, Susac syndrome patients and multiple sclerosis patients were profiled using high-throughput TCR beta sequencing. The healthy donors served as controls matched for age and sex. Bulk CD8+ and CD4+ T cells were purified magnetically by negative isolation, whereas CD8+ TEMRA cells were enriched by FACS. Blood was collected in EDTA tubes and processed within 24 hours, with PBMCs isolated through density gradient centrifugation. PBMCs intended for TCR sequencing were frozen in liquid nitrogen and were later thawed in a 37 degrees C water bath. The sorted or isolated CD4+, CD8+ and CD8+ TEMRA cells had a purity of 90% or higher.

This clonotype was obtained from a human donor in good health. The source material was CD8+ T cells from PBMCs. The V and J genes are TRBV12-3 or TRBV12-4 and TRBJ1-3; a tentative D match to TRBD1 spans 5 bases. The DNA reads TGTGCCACCCTCGGGGGAGGAAACACCATATATTTT. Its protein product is CATLGGGNTIYF.